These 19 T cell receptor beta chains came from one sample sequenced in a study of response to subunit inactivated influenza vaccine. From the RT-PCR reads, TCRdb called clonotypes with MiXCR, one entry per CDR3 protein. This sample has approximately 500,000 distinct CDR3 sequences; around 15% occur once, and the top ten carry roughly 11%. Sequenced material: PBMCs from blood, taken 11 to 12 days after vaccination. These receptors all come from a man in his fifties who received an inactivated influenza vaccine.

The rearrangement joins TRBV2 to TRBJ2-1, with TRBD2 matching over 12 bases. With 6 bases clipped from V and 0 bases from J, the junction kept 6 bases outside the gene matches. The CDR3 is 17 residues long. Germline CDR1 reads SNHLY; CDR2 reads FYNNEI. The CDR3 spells CASRIGLAGISYNEQFF. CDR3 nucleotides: TGTGCCAGCAGAATAGGACTAGCGGGAATCTCCTACAATGAGCAGTTCTTC. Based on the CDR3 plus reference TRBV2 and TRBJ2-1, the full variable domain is EPEVTQTPSHQVTQMGQEVILRCVPISNHLYFYWYRQILGQKVEFLVSFYNNEISEKSEIFDDQFSVERPDGSNFTLKIRSTKLEDSAMYFCASRIGLAGISYNEQFFGPGTRLTVL.

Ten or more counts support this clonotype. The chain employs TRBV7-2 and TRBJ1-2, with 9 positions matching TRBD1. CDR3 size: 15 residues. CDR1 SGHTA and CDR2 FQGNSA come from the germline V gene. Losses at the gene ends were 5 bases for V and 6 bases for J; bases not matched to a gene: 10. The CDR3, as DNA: TGTGCCAGCAGCCTTACTCCGGGACAGGGCGATGGCTACACCTTC. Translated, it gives CASSLTPGQGDGYTF.

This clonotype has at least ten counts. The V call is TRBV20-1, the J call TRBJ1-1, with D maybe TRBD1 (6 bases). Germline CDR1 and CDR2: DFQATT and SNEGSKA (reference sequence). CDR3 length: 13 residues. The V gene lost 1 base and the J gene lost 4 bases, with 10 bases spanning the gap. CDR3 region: CSARGGAGTEAFF. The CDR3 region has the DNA TGCAGTGCTAGAGGGGGGGCAGGCACTGAAGCTTTCTTT.

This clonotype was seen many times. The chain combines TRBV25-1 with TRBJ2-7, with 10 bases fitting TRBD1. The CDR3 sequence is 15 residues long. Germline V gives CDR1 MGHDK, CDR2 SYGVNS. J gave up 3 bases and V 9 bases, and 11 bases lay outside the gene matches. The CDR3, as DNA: TGTGCCAGTCAACCGGGACAGGGGTCCTACTACGAGCAGTACTTC. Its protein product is CASQPGQGSYYEQYF.

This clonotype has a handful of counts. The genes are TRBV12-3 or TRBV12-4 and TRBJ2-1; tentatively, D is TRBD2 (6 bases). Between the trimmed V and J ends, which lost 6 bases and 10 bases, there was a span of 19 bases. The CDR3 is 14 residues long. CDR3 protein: CASSPRGRRKEQFF. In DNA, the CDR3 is TGTGCCAGCAGCCCACGGGGGAGAAGAAAAGAGCAGTTCTTC.

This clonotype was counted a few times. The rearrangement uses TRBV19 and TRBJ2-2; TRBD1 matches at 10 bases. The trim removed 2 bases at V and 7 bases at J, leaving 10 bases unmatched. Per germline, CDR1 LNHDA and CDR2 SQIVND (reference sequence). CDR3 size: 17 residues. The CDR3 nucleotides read TGTGCCAGTAGTATATTCGGGACAGGGGTCCGGGACGGGGAGCTGTTTTTT. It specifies CASSIFGTGVRDGELFF.

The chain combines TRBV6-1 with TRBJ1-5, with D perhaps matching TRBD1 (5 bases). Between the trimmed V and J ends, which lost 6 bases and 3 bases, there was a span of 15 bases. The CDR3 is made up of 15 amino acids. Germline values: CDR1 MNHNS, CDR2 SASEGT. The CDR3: CASRKAGRDNQPQHF. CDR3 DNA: TGTGCCAGCAGGAAGGCAGGGAGGGACAATCAGCCCCAGCATTTT.

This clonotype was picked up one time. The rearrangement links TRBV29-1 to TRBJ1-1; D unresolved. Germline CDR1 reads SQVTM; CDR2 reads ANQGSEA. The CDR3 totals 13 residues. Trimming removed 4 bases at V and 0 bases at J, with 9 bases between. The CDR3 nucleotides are TGCAGCGTTGCACGGCCCTTGAACACTGAAGCTTTCTTT. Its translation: CSVARPLNTEAFF.

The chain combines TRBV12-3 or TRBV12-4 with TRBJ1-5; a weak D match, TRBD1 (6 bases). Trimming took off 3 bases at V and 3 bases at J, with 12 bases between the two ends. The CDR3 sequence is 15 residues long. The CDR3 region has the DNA TGTGCCAGCAGTTTTGGAGTGGGGGCCAATCAGCCCCAGCATTTT. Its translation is CASSFGVGANQPQHF.

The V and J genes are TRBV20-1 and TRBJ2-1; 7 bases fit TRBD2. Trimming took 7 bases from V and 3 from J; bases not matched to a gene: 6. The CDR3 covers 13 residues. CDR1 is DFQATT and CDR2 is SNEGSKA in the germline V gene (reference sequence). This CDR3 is CSEARGNYNEQFF. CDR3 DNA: TGCAGTGAGGCGCGGGGGAACTACAATGAGCAGTTCTTC.

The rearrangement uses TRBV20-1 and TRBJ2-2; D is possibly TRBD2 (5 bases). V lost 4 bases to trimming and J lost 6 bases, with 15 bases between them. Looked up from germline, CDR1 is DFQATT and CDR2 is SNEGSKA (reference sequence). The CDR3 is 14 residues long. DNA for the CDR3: TGCAGTGCTATTGAGGGAGAACTAGCCGGGGAGCTGTTTTTT. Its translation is CSAIEGELAGELFF.

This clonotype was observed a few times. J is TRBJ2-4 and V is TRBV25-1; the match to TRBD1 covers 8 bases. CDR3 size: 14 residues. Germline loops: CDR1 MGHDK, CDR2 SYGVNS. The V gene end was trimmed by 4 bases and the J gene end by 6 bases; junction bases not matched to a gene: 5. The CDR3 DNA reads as TGTGCCAGCAGTGTGACGACAGGGGTAAACATTCAGTACTTC. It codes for CASSVTTGVNIQYF.

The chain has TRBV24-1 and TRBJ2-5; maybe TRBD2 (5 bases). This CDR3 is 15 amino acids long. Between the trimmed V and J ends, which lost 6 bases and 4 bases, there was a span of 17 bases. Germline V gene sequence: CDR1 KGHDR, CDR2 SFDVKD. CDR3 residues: CATSQASGGPETQYF. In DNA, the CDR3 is TGTGCCACCAGTCAGGCCAGCGGAGGACCAGAGACCCAGTACTTC.

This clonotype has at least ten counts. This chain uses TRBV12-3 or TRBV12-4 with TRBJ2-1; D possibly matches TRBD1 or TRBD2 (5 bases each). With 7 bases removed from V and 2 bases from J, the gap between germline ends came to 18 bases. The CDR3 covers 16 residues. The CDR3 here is CASTPMGVVPYNEQFF. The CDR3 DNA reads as TGTGCCAGCACTCCGATGGGGGTGGTTCCCTACAATGAGCAGTTCTTC.

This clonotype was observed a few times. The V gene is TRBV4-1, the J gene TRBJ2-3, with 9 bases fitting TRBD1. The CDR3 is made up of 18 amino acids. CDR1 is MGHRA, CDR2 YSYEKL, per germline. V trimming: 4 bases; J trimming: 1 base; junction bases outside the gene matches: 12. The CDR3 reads CASSPTLDRGRRTDTQYF. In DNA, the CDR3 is TGCGCCAGCAGCCCTACTCTGGACAGGGGAAGGCGCACAGATACGCAGTATTTT.

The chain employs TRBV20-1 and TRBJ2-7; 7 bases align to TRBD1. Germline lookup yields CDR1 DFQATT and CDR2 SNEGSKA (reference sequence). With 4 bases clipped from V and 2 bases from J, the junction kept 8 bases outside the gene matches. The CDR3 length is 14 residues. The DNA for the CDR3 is TGCAGTGCTATCCGACAGGGCCAAACCTACGAGCAGTACTTC. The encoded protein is CSAIRQGQTYEQYF.

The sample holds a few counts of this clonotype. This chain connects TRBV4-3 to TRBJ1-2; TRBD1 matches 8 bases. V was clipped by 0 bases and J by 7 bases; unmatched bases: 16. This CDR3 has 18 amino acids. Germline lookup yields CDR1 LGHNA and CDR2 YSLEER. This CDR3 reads CASSQDHRTGIRSGGYTF. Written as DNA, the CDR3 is TGCGCCAGCAGCCAAGATCACCGGACAGGGATAAGAAGTGGTGGCTACACCTTC.

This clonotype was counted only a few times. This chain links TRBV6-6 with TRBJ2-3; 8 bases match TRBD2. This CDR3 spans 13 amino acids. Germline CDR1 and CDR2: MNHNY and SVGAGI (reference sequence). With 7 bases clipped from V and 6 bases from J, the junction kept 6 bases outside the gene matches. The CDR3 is CASIRKRGDTQYF. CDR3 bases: TGTGCCAGCATACGTAAGCGGGGGGATACGCAGTATTTT.

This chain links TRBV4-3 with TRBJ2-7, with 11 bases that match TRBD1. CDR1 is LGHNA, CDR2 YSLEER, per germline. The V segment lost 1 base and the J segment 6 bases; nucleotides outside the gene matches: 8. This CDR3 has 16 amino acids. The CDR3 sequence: CASSQVFGTGGFEQYF. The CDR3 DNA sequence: TGCGCCAGCAGCCAAGTTTTTGGGACAGGGGGGTTCGAGCAGTACTTC.